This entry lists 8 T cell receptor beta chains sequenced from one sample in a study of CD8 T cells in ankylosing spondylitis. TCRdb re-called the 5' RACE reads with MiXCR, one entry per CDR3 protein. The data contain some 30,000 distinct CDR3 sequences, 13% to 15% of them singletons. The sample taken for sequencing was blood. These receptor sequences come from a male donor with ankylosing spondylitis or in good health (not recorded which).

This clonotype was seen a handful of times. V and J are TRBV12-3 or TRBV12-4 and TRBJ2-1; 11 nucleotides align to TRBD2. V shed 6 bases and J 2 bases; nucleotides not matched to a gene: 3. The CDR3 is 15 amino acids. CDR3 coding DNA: TGTGCCAGCAGAACTAGCGGGGGACCCTACAATGAGCAGTTCTTC. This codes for CASRTSGGPYNEQFF.

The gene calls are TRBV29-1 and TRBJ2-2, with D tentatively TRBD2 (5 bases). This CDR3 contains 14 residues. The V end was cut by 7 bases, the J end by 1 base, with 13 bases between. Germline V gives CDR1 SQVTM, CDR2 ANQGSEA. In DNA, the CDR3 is TGCAGCGCCAAAAGGGAGAAGAACACCGGGGAGCTGTTTTTT. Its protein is CSAKREKNTGELFF.

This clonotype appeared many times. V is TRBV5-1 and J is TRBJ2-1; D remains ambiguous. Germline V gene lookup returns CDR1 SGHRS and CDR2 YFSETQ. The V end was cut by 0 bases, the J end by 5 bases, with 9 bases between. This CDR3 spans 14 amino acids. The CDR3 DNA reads TGCGCCAGCAGCTTGGCCGGCAACAACAATGAGCAGTTCTTC. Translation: CASSLAGNNNEQFF.

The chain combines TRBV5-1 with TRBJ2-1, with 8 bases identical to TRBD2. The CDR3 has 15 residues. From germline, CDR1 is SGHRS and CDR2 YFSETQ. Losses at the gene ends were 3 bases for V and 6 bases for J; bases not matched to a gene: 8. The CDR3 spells CASSSGLEVGNEQFF. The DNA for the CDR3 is TGCGCCAGCAGCTCGGGACTAGAAGTAGGCAATGAGCAGTTCTTC.

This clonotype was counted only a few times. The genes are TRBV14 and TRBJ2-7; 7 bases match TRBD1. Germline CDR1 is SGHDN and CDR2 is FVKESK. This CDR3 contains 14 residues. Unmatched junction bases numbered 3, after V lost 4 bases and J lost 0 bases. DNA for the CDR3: TGTGCCAGCAGCCCTTGGGACAGCTCCTACGAGCAGTACTTC. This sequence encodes CASSPWDSSYEQYF.

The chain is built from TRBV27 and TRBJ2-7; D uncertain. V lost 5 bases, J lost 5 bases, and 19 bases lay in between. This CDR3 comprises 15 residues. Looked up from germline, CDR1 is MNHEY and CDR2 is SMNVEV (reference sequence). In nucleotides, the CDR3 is TGTGCCAGCAGTCCGATCCCCCCTCGGGTAAACGAGCAGTACTTC. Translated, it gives CASSPIPPRVNEQYF.

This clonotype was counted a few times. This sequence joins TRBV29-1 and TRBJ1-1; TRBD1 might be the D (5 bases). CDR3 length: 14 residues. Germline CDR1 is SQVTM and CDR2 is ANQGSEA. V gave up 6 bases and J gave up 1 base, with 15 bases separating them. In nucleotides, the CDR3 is TGCAGCGTGAAGGGGCAGGCTGAGAACACTGAAGCTTTCTTT. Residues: CSVKGQAENTEAFF.

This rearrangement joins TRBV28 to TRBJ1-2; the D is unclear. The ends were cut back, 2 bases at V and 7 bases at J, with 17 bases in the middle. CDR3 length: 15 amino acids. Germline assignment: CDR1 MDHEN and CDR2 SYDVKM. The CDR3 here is CASSLSPRAFSGYTF. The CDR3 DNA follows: TGTGCCAGCAGTTTAAGCCCACGAGCTTTCTCTGGCTACACCTTC.